One sample yielded the 20 T cell receptor beta chains listed below, sequenced in a study of cytomegalovirus exposure and HLA in healthy donors (dated by TCRdb to the late 2010s). Library preparation employed the immunoSEQ multiplex PCR assay. A mixture of 60 forward primers for TCR Vbeta segments and 13 reverse primers for TCR Jbeta segments was used in the multiplex PCR. The clones in this table, taken by TCRdb from immuneACCESS, are in-frame only. Not every clone is retained; where verified, under half of the shortfall comes from an unresolved V gene, and the cause of the rest is unknown. This sample holds 160,000 or so clones; 65% to 75% were observed only once. Under 3% of the sample is held by the ten biggest clonotypes. The sample taken for sequencing was PBMCs. The receptors shown here come from a human donor in good health.

This rearrangement joins TRBV7-8 to TRBJ1-2; the D gene is possibly TRBD1 (5 bases). Trimming removed 5 bases at V and 2 bases at J, with 9 bases between. CDR3 length equals 13 residues. Germline V gives CDR1 SGHVS, CDR2 FQNEAQ. Written as DNA, the CDR3 is TGTGCCAGCAGCGCCGACAGAAACTATGGCTACACCTTC. Amino acids: CASSADRNYGYTF.

The V gene is TRBV6-6, the J gene TRBJ2-7, with D tentatively TRBD1 (5 bases). This CDR3 region has 14 residues. The germline CDR1 and CDR2 sequences are MNHNY and SVGAGI (reference sequence). Trimming removed 2 bases at V and 2 bases at J, with 10 bases between. The CDR3 DNA follows: TGTGCCAGCAGTTACGCAGGGTTCGCCTACGAGCAGTACTTC. Translation: CASSYAGFAYEQYF.

This clone is a singleton in its sample. V usage is TRBV5-8 and J usage is TRBJ2-5; possibly TRBD1 for D (7 bases). Trimming removed 3 bases from V and 10 bases from J, with 22 bases in between. This CDR3 has 15 residues. CDR1 is SGHTS and CDR2 is YDEGEE in the germline V gene. The DNA for the CDR3 is TGTGCCAGCAGCTCCGAGGGGGCCGCTCGCGGGGACCAGTACTTC. Its translation is CASSSEGAARGDQYF.

The chain recombines TRBV19 with TRBJ1-6; D not certain. V was shortened by 2 bases and J by 0 bases, with 5 bases between the two germline ends. Per the germline V gene, CDR1 is LNHDA and CDR2 is SQIVND (reference sequence). The CDR3 consists of 15 residues. The CDR3 sequence is CASSIPSSYNSPLHF. The CDR3 DNA reads TGTGCCAGTAGTATACCTAGCTCCTATAATTCACCCCTCCACTTT.

The chain couples TRBV6-6 to TRBJ2-1; D uncertain. CDR1 and CDR2 from the germline V gene are MNHNY and SVGAGI (reference sequence). The CDR3 loop spans 13 amino acids. Trimming removed 3 bases at V and 8 bases at J, with 11 bases between. The CDR3 DNA is TGTGCCAGCAGTTATGCCGGGTATGATGAGCAGTTCTTC. Protein product: CASSYAGYDEQFF.

This clone has more than one count but fewer than ten. The chain joins TRBV4-1 to TRBJ1-3, with TRBD1 identical over 7 bases. The CDR3 consists of 19 residues. Trimming cost V 0 bases and J 0 bases; bases outside gene matches: 11. The V gene's germline CDR1 is MGHRA and CDR2 YSYEKL. In nucleotides, the CDR3 is TGCGCCAGCAGCCAAGAGCCCGCCGGGACAGTCCACTCTGGAAACACCATATATTTT. It yields the protein CASSQEPAGTVHSGNTIYF.

This chain joins TRBV30 and TRBJ1-1, with TRBD1 as a possible D gene (5 bases). CDR1 is GTSNPN, CDR2 SVGIG, per germline (reference sequence). Trimming stripped 1 base from V and 11 bases from J, with 11 bases between. This CDR3 is built from 11 residues. The CDR3 bases are TGTGCCTGGAGTGCGGACAAAGCGGCTTTCTTT. Translated: CAWSADKAAFF. Looking up the rest from reference TRBV30 and TRBJ1-1 gives the full variable domain: SQTIHQWPATLVQPVGSPLSLECTVEGTSNPNLYWYRQAAGRGLQLLFYSVGIGQISSEVPQNLSASRPQDRQFILSSKKLLLSDSGFYLCAWSADKAAFFGQGTRLTVV.

The CDR3 region has the DNA TGTGCCAGTAGACAGGGAAGCTACAATGAGCAGTTCTTC. It is translated as CASRQGSYNEQFF. The chain employs TRBV19 and TRBJ2-1; D is perhaps TRBD1 (6 bases). Trimming shortened V by 6 bases and J by 3 bases, and 9 bases separated the two germline ends. The CDR3 extends over 13 amino acids. In germline, CDR1 is LNHDA, CDR2 SQIVND (reference sequence).

V usage is TRBV15 and J usage is TRBJ1-3; D may be TRBD1 (5 bases). The CDR3 sequence is 15 residues long. CDR1 is LNHNV, CDR2 YYDKDF, per germline (reference sequence). V was clipped by 5 bases and J by 5 bases, with 16 bases between them. CDR3 region: CATSPRSGGRNTIYF. Here the CDR3 DNA reads TGTGCCACCAGCCCCAGGTCGGGGGGTCGAAACACCATATATTTT.

The genes are TRBV5-1 and TRBJ1-6, with 7 bases matching TRBD1. Germline values: CDR1 SGHRS, CDR2 YFSETQ. The CDR3 spans 14 residues. J was trimmed by 9 bases and V by 3 bases; bases with no gene match: 6. In nucleotides, the CDR3 is TGCGCCAGCAGCTATGGGACAGTAGGTTCACCCCTCCACTTT. Protein product: CASSYGTVGSPLHF.

The chain carries TRBV14 and TRBJ2-1, with 7 positions matching TRBD2. CDR1 SGHDN and CDR2 FVKESK come from the germline V gene. The CDR3 runs 12 residues. V trimming: 7 bases; J trimming: 9 bases; junction bases outside the gene matches: 6. This chain's CDR3 is CASKRDFGEQFF. The CDR3 nucleotides are TGTGCCAGCAAGCGGGATTTCGGTGAGCAGTTCTTC.

The chain uses TRBV6-1 and TRBJ2-3, with 12 bases matching TRBD2. Germline trimming cut 4 bases from V and 4 bases from J; bases unmatched to any gene: 3. Germline V CDR1 and CDR2: MNHNS, SASEGT. The CDR3 spans 15 residues. This CDR3 is CASSGASGGADTQYF. The CDR3, as DNA: TGTGCCAGCAGTGGCGCTAGCGGGGGGGCAGATACGCAGTATTTT.

V and J are TRBV30 and TRBJ1-4; D is unclear. The germline V gene has CDR1 GTSNPN and CDR2 SVGIG (reference sequence). CDR3 size: 14 residues. Trimming took off 3 bases at V and 0 bases at J, with 8 bases between the two ends. The CDR3 region is CAWRSGATNEKLFF. The CDR3 DNA is TGTGCCTGGAGGTCGGGTGCAACTAATGAAAAACTGTTTTTT.

The chain carries TRBV5-4 and TRBJ1-2; TRBD1 aligns across 7 bases. Trimming took 2 bases from V and 6 from J; bases not matched to a gene: 19. CDR1 SGHNT and CDR2 YYREEE come from the germline V gene (reference sequence). The CDR3 loop spans 18 amino acids. The CDR3 loop is CASSLLPHRQGPFDGYTF. CDR3 sequence (DNA): TGTGCCAGCAGCTTACTACCACACCGACAGGGCCCGTTTGATGGCTACACCTTC. Full variable domain (missing parts from reference TRBV5-4 and TRBJ1-2): ETGVTQSPTHLIKTRGQQVTLRCSSQSGHNTVSWYQQALGQGPQFIFQYYREEENGRGNFPPRFSGLQFPNYSSELNVNALELDDSALYLCASSLLPHRQGPFDGYTFGSGTRLTVV.

This clone turned up a few times. V and J are TRBV27 and TRBJ1-2; D remains ambiguous. V was clipped by 8 bases and J by 4 bases, with 8 bases between them. Germline V gives CDR1 MNHEY, CDR2 SMNVEV (reference sequence). The CDR3 contains 11 residues. Here the CDR3 reads CASGRGYGYTF. Here the CDR3 DNA reads TGTGCCAGCGGGAGAGGCTATGGCTACACCTTC.

The chain combines TRBV4-1 with TRBJ1-4, with 7 bases lining up with TRBD1. This CDR3 contains 15 residues. The V segment lost 3 bases and the J segment 6 bases; nucleotides outside the gene matches: 7. Germline loops: CDR1 MGHRA, CDR2 YSYEKL. The CDR3 DNA follows: TGCGCCAGCAGCCAGGCCCGGACAGGTGATGAAAAACTGTTTTTT. This gives the protein CASSQARTGDEKLFF.

The chain combines TRBV7-2 with TRBJ2-5; TRBD2 aligns across 12 bases. The CDR3 is 16 amino acids. Germline V lookup: CDR1 SGHTA, CDR2 FQGNSA. V trimming: 5 bases; J trimming: 4 bases; junction bases outside the gene matches: 8. CDR3 DNA sequence: TGTGCCAGCAGCCCGCCCCGGACTAGCGGGGTAGAGACCCAGTACTTC. Protein product: CASSPPRTSGVETQYF. The whole variable domain, filled in from reference TRBV7-2 and TRBJ2-5, reads GAGVSQSPSNKVTEKGKDVELRCDPISGHTALYWYRQSLGQGLEFLIYFQGNSAPDKSGLPSDRFSAERTGGSVSTLTIQRTQQEDSAVYLCASSPPRTSGVETQYFGPGTRLLVL.

The rearrangement joins TRBV9 to TRBJ1-1; D remains ambiguous. Between the trimmed V and J ends, which lost 5 bases and 0 bases, there was a span of 11 bases. Germline assignment: CDR1 SGDLS and CDR2 YYNGEE. The CDR3 runs to 14 residues. CDR3 sequence: CASSRSGVNTEAFF. The CDR3 DNA reads as TGTGCCAGCAGTCGTAGCGGGGTGAACACTGAAGCTTTCTTT.

A word on this clone: Germline is not matched at one junction end, which may reflect a read error. CDR3 coding DNA: TGCAACGTTGACGCAACAGGGCAGGGGGCATATGAGCAGTTCTTC. Translation gives CNVDATGQGAYEQFF. The V gene is TRBV29-1, the J gene TRBJ2-1, with 8 bases matching TRBD1. The CDR3 length is 15 residues. Per the germline V gene, CDR1 is SQVTM and CDR2 is ANQGSEA.

The chain is built from TRBV5-1 and TRBJ2-7; 11 bases fit TRBD1. The germline V gene has CDR1 SGHRS and CDR2 YFSETQ. The CDR3 has 13 residues. With V trimmed by 4 bases and J by 4 bases, 1 base remained unmatched. The CDR3 protein is CASSGDRGYEQYF. The CDR3 region has the DNA TGCGCCAGCAGCGGGGACAGGGGGTACGAGCAGTACTTC.